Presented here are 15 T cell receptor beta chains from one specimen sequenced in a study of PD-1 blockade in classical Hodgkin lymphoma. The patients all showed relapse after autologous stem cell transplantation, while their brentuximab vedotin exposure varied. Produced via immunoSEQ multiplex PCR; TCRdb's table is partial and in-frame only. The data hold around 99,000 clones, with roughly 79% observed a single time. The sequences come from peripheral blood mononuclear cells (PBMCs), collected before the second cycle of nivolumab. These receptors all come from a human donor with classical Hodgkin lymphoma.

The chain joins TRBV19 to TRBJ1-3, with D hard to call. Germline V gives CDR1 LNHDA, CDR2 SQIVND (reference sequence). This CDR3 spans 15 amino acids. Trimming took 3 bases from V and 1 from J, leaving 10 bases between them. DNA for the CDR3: TGTGCCAGTAGTATTCTGGCTCCGTCTGGAAACACCATATATTTT. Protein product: CASSILAPSGNTIYF.

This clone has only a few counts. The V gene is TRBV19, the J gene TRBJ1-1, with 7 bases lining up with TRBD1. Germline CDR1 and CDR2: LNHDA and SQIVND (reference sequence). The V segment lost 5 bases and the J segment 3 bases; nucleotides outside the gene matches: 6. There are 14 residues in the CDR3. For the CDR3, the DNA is TGTGCCAGTAGTCGACAGGGAGGGGACACTGAAGCTTTCTTT. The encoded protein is CASSRQGGDTEAFF.

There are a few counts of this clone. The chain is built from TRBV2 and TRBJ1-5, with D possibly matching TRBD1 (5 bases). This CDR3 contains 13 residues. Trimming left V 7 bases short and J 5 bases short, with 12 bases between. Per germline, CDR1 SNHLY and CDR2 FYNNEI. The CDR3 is CASTPGLDQPQHF. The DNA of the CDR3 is TGTGCCAGCACCCCAGGGTTGGATCAGCCCCAGCATTTT.

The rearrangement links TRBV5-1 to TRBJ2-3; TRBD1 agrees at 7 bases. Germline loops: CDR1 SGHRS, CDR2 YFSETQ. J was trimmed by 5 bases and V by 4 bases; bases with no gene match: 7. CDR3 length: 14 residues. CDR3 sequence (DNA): TGCGCCAGCAGCAGCGACCAGGGGGTAGATACGCAGTATTTT. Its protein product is CASSSDQGVDTQYF.

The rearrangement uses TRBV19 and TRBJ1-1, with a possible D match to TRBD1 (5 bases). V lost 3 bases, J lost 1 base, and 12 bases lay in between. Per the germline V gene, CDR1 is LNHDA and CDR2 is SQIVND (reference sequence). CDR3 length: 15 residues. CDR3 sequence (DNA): TGTGCCAGTAGTATCTCGGGGGGAGCGAACACTGAAGCTTTCTTT. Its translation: CASSISGGANTEAFF.

CDR3 amino acids: CASSGQGRIGDEQFF. CDR3 bases: TGTGCCAGTAGCGGACAGGGGAGAATTGGCGATGAGCAGTTCTTC. The chain carries TRBV19 and TRBJ2-1; 9 positions match TRBD1. CDR1 is LNHDA, CDR2 SQIVND, per germline (reference sequence). V lost 6 bases, J lost 8 bases, and 11 bases stayed unmatched. This CDR3 comprises 15 residues.

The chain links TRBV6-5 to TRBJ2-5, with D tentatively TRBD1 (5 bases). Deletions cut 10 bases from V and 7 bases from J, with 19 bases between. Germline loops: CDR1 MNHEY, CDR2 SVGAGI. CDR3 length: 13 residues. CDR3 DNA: TGTGCCACGGGTGAGACAGTTTTTGGGACCCAGTACTTC. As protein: CATGETVFGTQYF.

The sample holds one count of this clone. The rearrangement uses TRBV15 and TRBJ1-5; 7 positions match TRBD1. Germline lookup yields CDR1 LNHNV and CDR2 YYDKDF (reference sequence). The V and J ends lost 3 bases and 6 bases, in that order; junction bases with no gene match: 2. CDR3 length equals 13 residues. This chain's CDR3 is CATSSGQVQPQHF. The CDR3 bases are TGTGCCACCAGCAGCGGACAGGTTCAGCCCCAGCATTTT.

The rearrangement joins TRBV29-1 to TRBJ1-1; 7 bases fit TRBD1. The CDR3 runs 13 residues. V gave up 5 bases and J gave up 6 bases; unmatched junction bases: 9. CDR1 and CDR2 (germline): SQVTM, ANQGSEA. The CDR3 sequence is CSVRGGQHPEAFF. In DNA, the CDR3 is TGCAGCGTTAGAGGGGGACAGCATCCTGAAGCTTTCTTT.

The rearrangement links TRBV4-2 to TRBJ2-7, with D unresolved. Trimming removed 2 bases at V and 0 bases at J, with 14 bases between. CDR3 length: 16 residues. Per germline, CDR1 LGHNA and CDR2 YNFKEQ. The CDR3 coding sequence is TGTGCCAGCAGCCAATCTACTATCTCTAACTCCTACGAGCAGTACTTC. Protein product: CASSQSTISNSYEQYF.

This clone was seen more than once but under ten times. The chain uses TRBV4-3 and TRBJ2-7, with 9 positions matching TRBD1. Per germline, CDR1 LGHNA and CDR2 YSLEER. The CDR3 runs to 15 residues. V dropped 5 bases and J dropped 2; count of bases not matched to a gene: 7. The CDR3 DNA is TGCGCCAGCAGCACCCTTAGGACAGGGGCCTACGAGCAGTACTTC. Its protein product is CASSTLRTGAYEQYF.

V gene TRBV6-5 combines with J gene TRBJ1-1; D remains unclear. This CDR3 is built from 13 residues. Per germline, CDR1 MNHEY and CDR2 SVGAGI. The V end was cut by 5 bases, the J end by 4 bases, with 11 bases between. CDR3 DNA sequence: TGTGCCAGCAGTGAGACTTATGGCACTGAAGCTTTCTTT. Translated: CASSETYGTEAFF.

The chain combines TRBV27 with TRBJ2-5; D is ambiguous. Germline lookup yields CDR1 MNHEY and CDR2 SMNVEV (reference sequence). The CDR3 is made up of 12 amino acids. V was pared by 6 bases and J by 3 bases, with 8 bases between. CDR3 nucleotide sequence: TGTGCCAGCAGCCTGAAAAAAGAGACCCAGTACTTC. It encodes CASSLKKETQYF.

The CDR3 coding sequence is TGCGCCAGCAGTACGGGGGCTGCCAAAAACATTCAGTACTTC. Its translation is CASSTGAAKNIQYF. This chain uses TRBV5-1 with TRBJ2-4, with D perhaps being TRBD1 or TRBD2 (6 bases each). Germline V gene lookup returns CDR1 SGHRS and CDR2 YFSETQ. The CDR3 is 14 residues long. Deletions cut 5 bases from V and 1 base from J, with 10 bases between.

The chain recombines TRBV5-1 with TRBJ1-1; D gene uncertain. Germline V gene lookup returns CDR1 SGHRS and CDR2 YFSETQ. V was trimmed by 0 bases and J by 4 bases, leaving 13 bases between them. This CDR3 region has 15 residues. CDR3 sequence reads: CASSLDGHEVTEAFF. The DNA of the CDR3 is TGCGCCAGCAGCTTGGACGGCCATGAGGTCACTGAAGCTTTCTTT.